Shown below are 31 T cell receptor beta chains from a single sample sequenced in a study of blood T cell repertoires in COVID-19. Data came from immunoSEQ multiplex PCR; TCRdb stores just in-frame clones and leaves some out. The table shows roughly 400,000 clones, with roughly nine tenths occurring only once. Sequencing was carried out using PBMCs or T cells enriched from blood (not recorded which). These receptors all come from a young man who had recovered from COVID-19.

As regards this clone: Other DNA sequences of this sample code for an identical CDR3. This chain links TRBV18 with TRBJ2-7; a possible D gene is TRBD2 (5 bases). Germline V lookup: CDR1 KGHSH, CDR2 LQKENI. V lost 3 bases and J lost 4, with 10 bases in between. The length of the CDR3 is 13 residues. Here the CDR3 reads CASSPGGGYEQYF. The CDR3 DNA reads as TGTGCCAGCTCACCGGGCGGCGGGTACGAGCAGTACTTC.

The rearrangement links TRBV7-3 to TRBJ1-1, with D possibly being TRBD1 (6 bases). With 5 bases removed from V and 0 bases from J, the gap between germline ends came to 19 bases. CDR1 is SGHTA and CDR2 is FQGTGA in the germline V gene. The CDR3 has 17 residues. CDR3 bases: TGTGCCAGCAGCCAAGGGGGATTGGGGACACTGAACACTGAAGCTTTCTTT. Its translation: CASSQGGLGTLNTEAFF.

This sequence joins TRBV19 and TRBJ1-5; D gene unclear. Trimming stripped 3 bases from V and 5 bases from J, with 17 bases between. The CDR3 loop spans 16 amino acids. CDR1 is LNHDA and CDR2 is SQIVND in the germline V gene (reference sequence). CDR3 in amino acids: CASSMRFGQRHQPQHF. The CDR3 DNA is TGTGCCAGTAGTATGCGATTCGGCCAGCGGCATCAGCCCCAGCATTTT.

The chain combines TRBV11-2 with TRBJ1-3; D not certain. This CDR3 has 16 amino acids. From germline, CDR1 is SGHAT and CDR2 FQNNGV. V dropped 5 bases and J dropped 1 base, with 15 bases sitting between them. The CDR3 spells CASSTLPEPSGNTIYF. In DNA, the CDR3 is TGTGCCAGCAGCACACTACCTGAGCCGTCTGGAAACACCATATATTTT.

The chain uses TRBV7-2 and TRBJ1-1; D is perhaps TRBD1 (5 bases). Germline CDR1 is SGHTA and CDR2 is FQGNSA. Trimming pared 2 bases from V and 10 bases from J, leaving 14 bases between. This CDR3 has 13 residues. CDR3 sequence (DNA): TGTGCCAGCAGCTTACAGGGTTTGTCCCGAGCTTTCTTT. This encodes CASSLQGLSRAFF.

V gene TRBV27 combines with J gene TRBJ2-5; 8 bases agree with TRBD2. This CDR3 spans 13 amino acids. The germline V gene has CDR1 MNHEY and CDR2 SMNVEV (reference sequence). After removal of 6 bases from V and 10 bases from J, the junction contained 10 bases not matched to a gene. CDR3 DNA sequence: TGTGCCAGCAGCCCTGAGCGGGGGAACGACCAGTACTTC. The encoded protein is CASSPERGNDQYF.

The chain combines TRBV19 with TRBJ2-3; TRBD2 matches 8 bases. CDR1 is LNHDA and CDR2 is SQIVND in the germline V gene (reference sequence). The length of the CDR3 is 15 residues. With V trimmed by 4 bases and J by 2 bases, 5 bases remained unmatched. CDR3 amino acids: CASSRAGVHTDTQYF. DNA for the CDR3: TGTGCCAGTAGTAGAGCGGGAGTTCACACAGATACGCAGTATTTT. The variable domain in full, completed from reference TRBV19 and TRBJ2-3, reads DGGITQSPKYLFRKEGQNVTLSCEQNLNHDAMYWYRQDPGQGLRLIYYSQIVNDFQKGDIAEGYSVSREKKESFPLTVTSAQKNPTAFYLCASSRAGVHTDTQYFGPGTRLTVL.

The chain links TRBV4-1 to TRBJ1-2, with 8 bases lining up with TRBD1. The CDR3 loop spans 15 amino acids. Germline assignment: CDR1 MGHRA and CDR2 YSYEKL. The V and J ends lost 4 bases and 4 bases, in that order; junction bases with no gene match: 8. The CDR3 sequence: CASSLDRERSYGYTF. Written as DNA, the CDR3 is TGCGCCAGCAGCCTGGACAGGGAACGATCCTATGGCTACACCTTC.

The gene calls are TRBV18 and TRBJ1-5; D unresolved. Germline lookup yields CDR1 KGHSH and CDR2 LQKENI. CDR3 length: 13 residues. V lost 4 bases, J lost 6 bases, and 10 bases lay in between. CDR3 coding DNA: TGTGCCAGCTCACAGGGCCTAGCTCAGCCCCAGCATTTT. This gives the protein CASSQGLAQPQHF.

The V gene is TRBV9, the J gene TRBJ2-3; 9 bases are a match to TRBD2. The CDR3 consists of 15 residues. Trimming removed 2 bases from V and 4 bases from J; junction bases left unmatched: 5. From germline, CDR1 is SGDLS and CDR2 YYNGEE. CDR3 sequence (DNA): TGTGCCAGCAGCGTTAGCGCGGGAGGGCCAGATACGCAGTATTTT. Its protein product is CASSVSAGGPDTQYF.

Points on this clone: The sample has other DNA sequences that encode this CDR3 too. The V and J genes are TRBV6-5 and TRBJ2-7, with D maybe TRBD2 (6 bases). Germline assignment: CDR1 MNHEY and CDR2 SVGAGI. This CDR3 is built from 12 residues. The V end lost 4 bases, the J end lost 4 bases, and 8 bases lay between the germline ends. CDR3 amino acids: CASSSGGYEQYF. CDR3 DNA: TGTGCCAGCAGTTCCGGGGGTTACGAGCAGTACTTC.

J is TRBJ2-6 and V is TRBV28; D is perhaps TRBD1 (6 bases). V was clipped by 6 bases and J by 0 bases, with 21 bases between them. This CDR3 spans 19 amino acids. CDR1 is MDHEN, CDR2 SYDVKM, per germline. The CDR3 sequence is CASSSIEGQKNSGANVLTF. CDR3 DNA sequence: TGTGCCAGCAGCTCAATAGAGGGACAAAAAAACTCTGGGGCCAACGTCCTGACTTTC.

This clone was observed a handful of times. The gene calls are TRBV6-5 and TRBJ1-5; TRBD1 aligns across 9 bases. Per germline, CDR1 MNHEY and CDR2 SVGAGI. J lost 5 bases, V lost 5 bases, and 1 base had no gene match. This CDR3 has 13 residues. In nucleotides, the CDR3 is TGTGCCAGCAGTAGGACAGGGGATCAGCCCCAGCATTTT. Its translation: CASSRTGDQPQHF.

The chain couples TRBV9 to TRBJ1-3; D unresolved. V dropped 0 bases and J dropped 5 bases, with 6 bases sitting between them. The CDR3 covers 13 residues. CDR1 and CDR2 (germline): SGDLS, YYNGEE. The CDR3 spells CASSVDNRNTIYF. Written as DNA, the CDR3 is TGTGCCAGCAGCGTAGACAATCGAAACACCATATATTTT.

The chain recombines TRBV27 with TRBJ1-2; the D gene is possibly TRBD1 (6 bases). The CDR3 sequence is 13 residues long. Trimming removed 2 bases at V and 7 bases at J, with 11 bases between. Germline loops: CDR1 MNHEY, CDR2 SMNVEV (reference sequence). CDR3 region: CASSLTGNGGYTF. CDR3 bases: TGTGCCAGCAGTTTAACAGGGAACGGTGGCTACACCTTC.

This sequence joins TRBV19 and TRBJ2-1; tentatively, D is TRBD1 (6 bases). CDR1 and CDR2 from the germline V gene are LNHDA and SQIVND (reference sequence). The CDR3 has 16 amino acids. V was clipped by 3 bases and J by 0 bases, with 12 bases between them. The CDR3 bases are TGTGCCAGTAGTATTGGGCAGGGGAGCTCCTACAATGAGCAGTTCTTC. Protein product: CASSIGQGSSYNEQFF. The variable domain in full, with the rest retrieved from reference TRBV19 and TRBJ2-1, is DGGITQSPKYLFRKEGQNVTLSCEQNLNHDAMYWYRQDPGQGLRLIYYSQIVNDFQKGDIAEGYSVSREKKESFPLTVTSAQKNPTAFYLCASSIGQGSSYNEQFFGPGTRLTVL.

V and J are TRBV7-9 and TRBJ2-5; 7 bases line up with TRBD2. The germline V gene encodes CDR1 SEHNR and CDR2 FQNEAQ (reference sequence). CDR3 length: 16 amino acids. The V gene end was trimmed by 0 bases and the J gene end by 2 bases; junction bases not matched to a gene: 6. This chain's CDR3 is CASSLALTSRQETQYF. The CDR3 DNA reads TGTGCCAGCAGCTTAGCGCTGACTAGCCGACAAGAGACCCAGTACTTC.

J is TRBJ2-1 and V is TRBV10-3; 8 bases map to TRBD2. The CDR3 covers 15 residues. Germline trimming cut 10 bases from V and 1 base from J; bases unmatched to any gene: 9. CDR1 is ENHRY, CDR2 SYGVKD, per germline. In nucleotides, the CDR3 is TGTGCCACCGGGGGGGAGGGACGGTCCTACAATGAGCAGTTCTTC. Translation gives CATGGEGRSYNEQFF.

The V and J genes are TRBV27 and TRBJ2-7, with TRBD1 matching over 9 bases. Germline V gene data show CDR1 as MNHEY and CDR2 as SMNVEV (reference sequence). Trimming at V came to 1 base and at J to 11 bases, leaving 15 bases not matched to a gene. This CDR3 comprises 16 residues. In DNA, the CDR3 is TGTGCCAGCAGTTTATACCCCTACGGACAGGGGCCCGGGGAGTACTTC. Translation gives CASSLYPYGQGPGEYF.

The rearrangement uses TRBV6-1 and TRBJ2-2; unclear D gene. This CDR3 comprises 14 residues. The germline CDR1 and CDR2 sequences are MNHNS and SASEGT. The V end was cut by 3 bases, the J end by 0 bases, with 5 bases between. The CDR3 loop is CASSDRTNTGELFF. CDR3 sequence (DNA): TGTGCCAGCAGTGACAGAACGAACACCGGGGAGCTGTTTTTT.

The chain uses TRBV30 and TRBJ1-1; TRBD1 might be the D (6 bases). Germline CDR1 reads GTSNPN; CDR2 reads SVGIG (reference sequence). With 1 base removed from V and 12 bases from J, the gap between germline ends came to 18 bases. The CDR3 has 13 residues. CDR3 in DNA: TGTGCCTGGAGTGCTTCCGGGACATTTAAAACTTTCTTT. It is translated as CAWSASGTFKTFF.

This clone was detected once. The chain is built from TRBV4-1 and TRBJ1-3; a weak D match, TRBD1 (6 bases). The CDR3 is 15 residues long. Germline values: CDR1 MGHRA, CDR2 YSYEKL. Trimming pared 4 bases from V and 0 bases from J, leaving 10 bases between. The CDR3 sequence is CASSRTDSSGNTIYF. Here the CDR3 DNA reads TGCGCCAGCAGCCGGACAGATTCCTCTGGAAACACCATATATTTT.

This sequence joins TRBV27 and TRBJ2-7; D possibly corresponds to TRBD1 (5 bases). Deletions cut 11 bases from V and 1 base from J, with 15 bases between. The CDR3 spans 13 residues. Germline-derived CDR1 and CDR2 are MNHEY and SMNVEV (reference sequence). The CDR3 reads CASRRRGSYEQYF. The CDR3 region has the DNA TGTGCCTCCCGGAGAAGGGGATCCTACGAGCAGTACTTC.

The chain recombines TRBV10-3 with TRBJ2-4; 8 nucleotides line up with TRBD2. This CDR3 spans 15 amino acids. Germline CDR1 and CDR2: ENHRY and SYGVKD. V shed 10 bases and J 6 bases; nucleotides not matched to a gene: 14. The CDR3 loop reads CATSPAGEGGNIQYF. The CDR3 DNA follows: TGTGCCACTTCCCCAGCGGGAGAAGGGGGAAACATTCAGTACTTC.

This clone was recorded once. The gene calls are TRBV4-1 and TRBJ2-7; TRBD1 matches 9 bases. This CDR3 has 17 residues. V trimming: 2 bases; J trimming: 5 bases; junction bases outside the gene matches: 13. CDR1 is MGHRA, CDR2 YSYEKL, per germline. In DNA, the CDR3 is TGCGCCAGCAGCCAACACCGGGGGGACAGGGTTCGGAACGAGCAGTACTTC. It translates to CASSQHRGDRVRNEQYF.

This clone was seen only once. V gene TRBV19 combines with J gene TRBJ1-1; D is uncertain. V was cut by 5 bases and J by 3 bases, with 10 bases left in between. Germline CDR1 reads LNHDA; CDR2 reads SQIVND (reference sequence). The CDR3 loop spans 13 amino acids. The CDR3 region is CASSPHLDTEAFF. The CDR3 DNA reads TGTGCCAGTAGTCCTCACTTAGACACTGAAGCTTTCTTT. The full variable domain, in which reference TRBV19 and TRBJ1-1 provide the parts outside the CDR3, is DGGITQSPKYLFRKEGQNVTLSCEQNLNHDAMYWYRQDPGQGLRLIYYSQIVNDFQKGDIAEGYSVSREKKESFPLTVTSAQKNPTAFYLCASSPHLDTEAFFGQGTRLTVV.

The V and J genes are TRBV4-2 and TRBJ1-4; D unresolved. The CDR3 length is 15 residues. Germline values: CDR1 LGHNA, CDR2 YNFKEQ. V was clipped by 1 base and J by 0 bases, with 6 bases between them. The DNA for the CDR3 is TGTGCCAGCAGCCAAGGCACAGCAACTAATGAAAAACTGTTTTTT. Its translation is CASSQGTATNEKLFF.

In the case of this clone: It is unclear where the CDR3 begins or ends on the DNA, so no DNA is shown, and the CDR3 is as TCRdb lists it. The genes are TRBV12-3 or TRBV12-4 and TRBJ1-2; TRBD1 is the table's D call, not checked against the DNA. The CDR3 is 13 residues long, counting both termini. CDR3 in amino acids: CASSTSTGYGYTF.

The V and J genes are TRBV19 and TRBJ1-4; a possible D gene is TRBD1 (6 bases). With 4 bases removed from V and 8 bases from J, the gap between germline ends came to 17 bases. From germline, CDR1 is LNHDA and CDR2 SQIVND (reference sequence). The CDR3 extends over 15 amino acids. CDR3 protein: CASSTSGAQGEKLFF. The CDR3 coding sequence is TGTGCCAGTAGTACCTCAGGGGCGCAGGGAGAAAAACTGTTTTTT.

This chain joins TRBV25-1 and TRBJ2-1; a possible D gene is TRBD2 (6 bases). Germline V gene data show CDR1 as MGHDK and CDR2 as SYGVNS. The CDR3 totals 16 residues. Between the trimmed V and J ends, which lost 1 base and 3 bases, there was a span of 13 bases. The CDR3 bases are TGTGCCAGCAGTGAATCACCTAGCGCAAACTACAATGAGCAGTTCTTC. Amino acid sequence: CASSESPSANYNEQFF. The variable domain in full, completed from reference TRBV25-1 and TRBJ2-1, reads EADIYQTPRYLVIGTGKKITLECSQTMGHDKMYWYQQDPGMELHLIHYSYGVNSTEKGDLSSESTVSRIRTEHFPLTLESARPSHTSQYLCASSESPSANYNEQFFGPGTRLTVL.

The chain links TRBV7-6 to TRBJ1-1; TRBD1 matches 11 bases. From germline, CDR1 is SGHVS and CDR2 FNYEAQ. There are 16 residues in the CDR3. Trimming removed 5 bases from V and 5 bases from J; junction bases left unmatched: 10. CDR3 coding DNA: TGTGCCAGCAGCCACGGACAGGGGGCAATAGGGACTGAAGCTTTCTTT. This codes for CASSHGQGAIGTEAFF.